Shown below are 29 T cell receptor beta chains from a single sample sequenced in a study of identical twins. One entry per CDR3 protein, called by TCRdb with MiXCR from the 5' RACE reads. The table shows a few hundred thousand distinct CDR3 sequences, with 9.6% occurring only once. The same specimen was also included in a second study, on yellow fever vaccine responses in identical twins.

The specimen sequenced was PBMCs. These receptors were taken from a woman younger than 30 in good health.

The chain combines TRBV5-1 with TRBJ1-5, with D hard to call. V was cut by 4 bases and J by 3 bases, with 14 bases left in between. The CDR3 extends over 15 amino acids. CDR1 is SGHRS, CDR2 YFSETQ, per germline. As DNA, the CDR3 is TGCGCCAGCAGCGATGGACGGATCCCCAATCAGCCCCAGCATTTT. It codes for CASSDGRIPNQPQHF.

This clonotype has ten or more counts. This CDR3 reads CASSEAGQETQYF. The CDR3 DNA is TGTGCCAGCAGCGAAGCGGGACAAGAGACCCAGTACTTC. V gene TRBV14 combines with J gene TRBJ2-5; 7 positions agree with TRBD2. V trimming: 5 bases; J trimming: 2 bases; junction bases outside the gene matches: 2. The CDR3 is 13 residues long. Germline lookup yields CDR1 SGHDN and CDR2 FVKESK.

CDR3 sequence (DNA): TGTGCCAGCAGCTTCCAGGGTAGACAAGAGACCCAGTACTTC. Translated, it gives CASSFQGRQETQYF. J is TRBJ2-5 and V is TRBV7-9; D possibly corresponds to TRBD1 (5 bases). Trimming cost V 3 bases and J 2 bases, with 10 bases left between them. CDR1 and CDR2 (germline): SEHNR, FQNEAQ (reference sequence). This CDR3 contains 14 residues.

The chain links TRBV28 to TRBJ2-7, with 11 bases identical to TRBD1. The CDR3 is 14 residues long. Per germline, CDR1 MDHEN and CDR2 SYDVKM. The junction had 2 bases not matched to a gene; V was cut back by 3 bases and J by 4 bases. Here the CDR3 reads CASSFWDRGYEQYF. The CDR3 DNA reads TGTGCCAGCAGTTTCTGGGACAGGGGGTACGAGCAGTACTTC.

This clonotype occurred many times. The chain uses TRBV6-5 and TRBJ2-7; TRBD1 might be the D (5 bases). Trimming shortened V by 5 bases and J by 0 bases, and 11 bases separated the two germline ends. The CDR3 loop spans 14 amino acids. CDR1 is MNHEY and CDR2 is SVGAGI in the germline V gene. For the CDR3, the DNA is TGTGCCAGCAGTCTCGAGGACACCTCCTACGAGCAGTACTTC. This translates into CASSLEDTSYEQYF.

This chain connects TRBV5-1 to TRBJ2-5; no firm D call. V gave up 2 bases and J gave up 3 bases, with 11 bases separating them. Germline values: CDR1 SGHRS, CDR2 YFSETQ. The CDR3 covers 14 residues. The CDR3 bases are TGCGCCAGCAGCTTACGGGCCATAAAAGAGACCCAGTACTTC. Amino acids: CASSLRAIKETQYF.

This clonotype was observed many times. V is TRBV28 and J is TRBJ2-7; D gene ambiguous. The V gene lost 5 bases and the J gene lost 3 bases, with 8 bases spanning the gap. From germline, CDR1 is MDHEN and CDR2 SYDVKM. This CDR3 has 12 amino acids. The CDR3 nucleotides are TGTGCCAGCAGTGGTAGCTACTACGAGCAGTACTTC. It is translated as CASSGSYYEQYF.

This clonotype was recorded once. CDR3 amino acids: CASSPPLAHEQFF. CDR3 bases: TGTGCCAGCTCACCACCGTTAGCTCATGAGCAGTTCTTC. The chain joins TRBV18 to TRBJ2-1; D unclear. The V gene's germline CDR1 is KGHSH and CDR2 LQKENI. This CDR3 has 13 residues. Deletions cut 0 bases from V and 8 bases from J, with 8 bases between.

The CDR3 sequence: CASSQMGRSSYEQYF. Here the CDR3 DNA reads TGTGCCAGCAGCCAGATGGGTAGGAGCTCCTACGAGCAGTACTTC. The genes are TRBV3-1 and TRBJ2-7; D is unresolved. The CDR3 sequence is 15 residues long. V lost 3 bases and J 0 bases, leaving 12 bases between the germline ends. Germline CDR1 is LGHDT and CDR2 is YNNKEL (reference sequence).

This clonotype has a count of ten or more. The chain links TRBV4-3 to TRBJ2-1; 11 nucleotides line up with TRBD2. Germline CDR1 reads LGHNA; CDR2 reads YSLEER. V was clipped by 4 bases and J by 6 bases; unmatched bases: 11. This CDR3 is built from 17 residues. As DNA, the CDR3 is TGCGCCAGCAGCCCAGCTTTAGCGGGAGGGATAGGCAATGAGCAGTTCTTC. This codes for CASSPALAGGIGNEQFF.

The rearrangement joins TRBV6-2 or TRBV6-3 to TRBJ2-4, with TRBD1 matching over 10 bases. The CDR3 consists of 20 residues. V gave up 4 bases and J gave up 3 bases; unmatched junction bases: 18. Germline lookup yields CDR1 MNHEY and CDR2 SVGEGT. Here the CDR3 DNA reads TGTGCCAGCAGTTCCATGTCTCCCGGGACAGGGGATGAAGGCAAAAACATTCAGTACTTC. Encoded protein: CASSSMSPGTGDEGKNIQYF.

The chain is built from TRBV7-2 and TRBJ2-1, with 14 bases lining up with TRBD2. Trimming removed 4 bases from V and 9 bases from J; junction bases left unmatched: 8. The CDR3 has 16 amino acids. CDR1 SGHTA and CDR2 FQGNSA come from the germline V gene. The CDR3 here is CASSSQTSGGAVEQFF. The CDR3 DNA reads TGTGCCAGCAGCTCTCAGACTAGCGGGGGGGCAGTTGAGCAGTTCTTC.

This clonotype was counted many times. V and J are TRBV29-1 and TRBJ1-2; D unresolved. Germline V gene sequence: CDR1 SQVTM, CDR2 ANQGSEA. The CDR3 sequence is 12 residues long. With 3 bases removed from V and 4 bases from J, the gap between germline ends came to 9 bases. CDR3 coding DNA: TGCAGCGTTGAGGCCAACCGCTATGGCTACACCTTC. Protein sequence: CSVEANRYGYTF.

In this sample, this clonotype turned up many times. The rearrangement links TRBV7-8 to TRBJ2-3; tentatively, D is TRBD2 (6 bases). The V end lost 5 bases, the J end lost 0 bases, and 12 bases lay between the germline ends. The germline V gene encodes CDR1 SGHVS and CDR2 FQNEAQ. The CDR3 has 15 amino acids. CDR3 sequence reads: CASSLDGSSTDTQYF. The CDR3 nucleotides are TGTGCCAGCAGCCTGGACGGGAGTAGCACAGATACGCAGTATTTT. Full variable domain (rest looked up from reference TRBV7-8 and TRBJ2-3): GAGVSQSPRYKVAKRGQDVALRCDPISGHVSLFWYQQALGQGPEFLTYFQNEAQLDKSGLPSDRFFAERPEGSVSTLKIQRTQQEDSAVYLCASSLDGSSTDTQYFGPGTRLTVL.

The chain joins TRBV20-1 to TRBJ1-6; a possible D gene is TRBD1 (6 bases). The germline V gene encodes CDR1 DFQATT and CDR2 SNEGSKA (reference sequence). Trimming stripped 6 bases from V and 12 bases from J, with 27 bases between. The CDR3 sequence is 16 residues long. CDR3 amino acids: CSATATSTGLLGPLHF. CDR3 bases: TGCAGTGCCACCGCTACCTCGACAGGATTACTGGGACCCCTCCACTTT.

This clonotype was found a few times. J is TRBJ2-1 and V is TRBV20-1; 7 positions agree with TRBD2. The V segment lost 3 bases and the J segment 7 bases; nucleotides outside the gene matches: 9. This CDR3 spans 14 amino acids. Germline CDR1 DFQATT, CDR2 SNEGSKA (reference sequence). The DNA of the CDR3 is TGCAGTGCTAGTATCGGGACTAATCGTAATGAGCAGTTCTTC. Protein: CSASIGTNRNEQFF.

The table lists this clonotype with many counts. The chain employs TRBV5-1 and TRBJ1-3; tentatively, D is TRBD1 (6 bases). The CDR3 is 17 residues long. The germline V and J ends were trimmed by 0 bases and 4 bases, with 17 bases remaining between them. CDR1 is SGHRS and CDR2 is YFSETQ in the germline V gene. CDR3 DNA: TGCGCCAGCAGCTTGGCACCCCTACAGGGTAGCGGAAACACCATATATTTT. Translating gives CASSLAPLQGSGNTIYF. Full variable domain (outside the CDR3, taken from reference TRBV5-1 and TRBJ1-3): KAGVTQTPRYLIKTRGQQVTLSCSPISGHRSVSWYQQTPGQGLQFLFEYFSETQRNKGNFPGRFSGRQFSNSRSEMNVSTLELGDSALYLCASSLAPLQGSGNTIYFGEGSWLTVV.

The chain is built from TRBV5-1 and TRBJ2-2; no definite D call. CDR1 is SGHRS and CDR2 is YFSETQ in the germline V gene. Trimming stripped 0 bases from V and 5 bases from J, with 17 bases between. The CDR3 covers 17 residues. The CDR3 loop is CASSLEVSKELTGELFF. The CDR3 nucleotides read TGCGCCAGCAGCTTGGAGGTCTCAAAGGAGTTGACCGGGGAGCTGTTTTTT.

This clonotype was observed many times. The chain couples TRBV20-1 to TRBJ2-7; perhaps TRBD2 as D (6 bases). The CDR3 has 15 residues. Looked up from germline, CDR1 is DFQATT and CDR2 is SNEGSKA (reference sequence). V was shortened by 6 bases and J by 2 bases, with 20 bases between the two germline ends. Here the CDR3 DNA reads TGCAGTGCCCCCGGGGGAGGTGTCTTCCCCTACGAGCAGTACTTC. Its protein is CSAPGGGVFPYEQYF.

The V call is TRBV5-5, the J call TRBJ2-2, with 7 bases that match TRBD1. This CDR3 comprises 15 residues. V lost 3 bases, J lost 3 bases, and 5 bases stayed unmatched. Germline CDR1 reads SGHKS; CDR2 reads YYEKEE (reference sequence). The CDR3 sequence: CASSWTGLDTGELFF. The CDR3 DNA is TGTGCCAGCAGCTGGACAGGTTTGGACACCGGGGAGCTGTTTTTT.

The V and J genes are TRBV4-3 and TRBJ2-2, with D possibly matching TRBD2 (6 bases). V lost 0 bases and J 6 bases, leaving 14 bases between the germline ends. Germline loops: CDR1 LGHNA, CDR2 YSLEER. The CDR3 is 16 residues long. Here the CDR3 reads CASSQDWGVAAGELFF. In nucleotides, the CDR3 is TGCGCCAGCAGCCAAGATTGGGGGGTCGCGGCCGGGGAGCTGTTTTTT.

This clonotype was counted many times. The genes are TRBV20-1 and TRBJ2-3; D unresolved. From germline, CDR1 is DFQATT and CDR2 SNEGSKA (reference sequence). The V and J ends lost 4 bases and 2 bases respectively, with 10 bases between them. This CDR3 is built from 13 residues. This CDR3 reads CSAIRDSTDTQYF. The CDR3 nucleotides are TGCAGTGCTATTAGGGATTCCACAGATACGCAGTATTTT.

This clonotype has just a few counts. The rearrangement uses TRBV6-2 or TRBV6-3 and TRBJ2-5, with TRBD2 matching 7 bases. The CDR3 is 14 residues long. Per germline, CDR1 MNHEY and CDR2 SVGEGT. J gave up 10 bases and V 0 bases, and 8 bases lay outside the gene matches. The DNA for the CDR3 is TGTGCCAGCAGTTACTCGTCGGGAGGCCCGGACCAGTACTTC. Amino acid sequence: CASSYSSGGPDQYF.

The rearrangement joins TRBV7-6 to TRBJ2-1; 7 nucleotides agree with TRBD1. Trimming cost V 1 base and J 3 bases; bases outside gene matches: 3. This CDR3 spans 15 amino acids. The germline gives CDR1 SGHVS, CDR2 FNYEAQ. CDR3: CASSLGGQVYNEQFF. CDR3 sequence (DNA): TGTGCCAGCAGCTTAGGCGGACAGGTCTACAATGAGCAGTTCTTC.

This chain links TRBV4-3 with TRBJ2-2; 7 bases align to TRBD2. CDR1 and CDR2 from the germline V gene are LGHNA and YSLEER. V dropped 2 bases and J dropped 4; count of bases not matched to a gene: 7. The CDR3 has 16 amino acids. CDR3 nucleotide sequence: TGCGCCAGCAGCCAACTCGGGAGGTCTGGCACCGGGGAGCTGTTTTTT. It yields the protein CASSQLGRSGTGELFF.

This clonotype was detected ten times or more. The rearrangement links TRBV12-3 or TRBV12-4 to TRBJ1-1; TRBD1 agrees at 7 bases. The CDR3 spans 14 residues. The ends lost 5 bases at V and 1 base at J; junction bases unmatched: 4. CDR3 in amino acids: CASSERDRNTEAFF. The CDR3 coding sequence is TGTGCCAGCAGTGAAAGGGACAGGAACACTGAAGCTTTCTTT.

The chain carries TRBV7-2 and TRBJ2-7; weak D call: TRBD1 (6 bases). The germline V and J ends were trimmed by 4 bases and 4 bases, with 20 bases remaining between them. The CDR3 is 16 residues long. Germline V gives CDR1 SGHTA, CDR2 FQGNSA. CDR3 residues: CASSSPPYRDKYEQYF. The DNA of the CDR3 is TGTGCCAGCAGCTCTCCCCCATACCGGGACAAATACGAGCAGTACTTC.

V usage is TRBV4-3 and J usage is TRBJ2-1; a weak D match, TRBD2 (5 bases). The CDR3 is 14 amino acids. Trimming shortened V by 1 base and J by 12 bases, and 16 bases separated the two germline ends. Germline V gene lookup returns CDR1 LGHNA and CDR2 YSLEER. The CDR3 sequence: CASSQAPLANLQFF. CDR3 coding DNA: TGCGCCAGCAGCCAAGCCCCTCTAGCCAACTTGCAGTTCTTC.

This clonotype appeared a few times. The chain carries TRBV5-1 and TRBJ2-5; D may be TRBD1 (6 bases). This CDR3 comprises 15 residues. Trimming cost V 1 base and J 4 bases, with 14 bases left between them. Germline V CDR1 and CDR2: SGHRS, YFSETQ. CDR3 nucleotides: TGCGCCAGCAGCTTGTTTGGGGGCTTTGGAGAGACCCAGTACTTC. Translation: CASSLFGGFGETQYF.